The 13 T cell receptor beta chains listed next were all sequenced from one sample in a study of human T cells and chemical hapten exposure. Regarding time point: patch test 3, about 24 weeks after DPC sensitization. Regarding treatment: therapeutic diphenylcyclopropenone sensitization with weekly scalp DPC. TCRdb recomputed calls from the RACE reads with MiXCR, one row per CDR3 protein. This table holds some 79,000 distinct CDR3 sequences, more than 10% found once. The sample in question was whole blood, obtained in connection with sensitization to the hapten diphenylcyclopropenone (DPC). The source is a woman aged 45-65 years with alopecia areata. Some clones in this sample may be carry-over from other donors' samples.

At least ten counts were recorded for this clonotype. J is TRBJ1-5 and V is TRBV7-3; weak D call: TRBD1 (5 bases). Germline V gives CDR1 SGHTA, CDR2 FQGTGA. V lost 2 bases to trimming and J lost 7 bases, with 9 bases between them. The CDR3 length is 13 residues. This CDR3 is CASSLDRGQPQHF. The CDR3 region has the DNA TGTGCCAGCAGCTTAGATCGGGGCCAGCCCCAGCATTTT.

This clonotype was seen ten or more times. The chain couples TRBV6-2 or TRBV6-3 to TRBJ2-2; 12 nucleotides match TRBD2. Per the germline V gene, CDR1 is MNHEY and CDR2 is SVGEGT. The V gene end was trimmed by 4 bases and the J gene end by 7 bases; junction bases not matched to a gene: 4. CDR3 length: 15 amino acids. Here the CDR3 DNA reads TGTGCCAGCAGTTCGACTAGCGGGAGACTCGGGGAGCTGTTTTTT. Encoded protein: CASSSTSGRLGELFF.

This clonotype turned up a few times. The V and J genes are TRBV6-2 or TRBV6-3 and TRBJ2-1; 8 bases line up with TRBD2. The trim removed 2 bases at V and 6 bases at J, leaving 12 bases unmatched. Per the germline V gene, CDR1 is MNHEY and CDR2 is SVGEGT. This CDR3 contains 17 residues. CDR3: CASSYEKSGRRPNEQFF. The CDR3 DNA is TGTGCCAGCAGTTACGAGAAAAGCGGGAGACGGCCCAATGAGCAGTTCTTC.

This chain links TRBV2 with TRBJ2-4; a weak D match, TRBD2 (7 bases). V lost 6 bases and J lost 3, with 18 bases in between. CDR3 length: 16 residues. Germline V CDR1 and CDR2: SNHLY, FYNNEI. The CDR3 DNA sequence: TGTGCCAGCAGGCCACAGGGAGGGGGGAGCAAAAACATTCAGTACTTC. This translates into CASRPQGGGSKNIQYF.

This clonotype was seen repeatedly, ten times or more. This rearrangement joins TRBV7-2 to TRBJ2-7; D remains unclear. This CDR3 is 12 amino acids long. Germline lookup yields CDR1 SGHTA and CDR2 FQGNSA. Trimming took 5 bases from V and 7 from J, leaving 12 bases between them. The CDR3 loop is CASSRAPLEQYF. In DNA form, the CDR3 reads TGTGCCAGCAGCCGTGCCCCTCTGGAGCAGTACTTC.

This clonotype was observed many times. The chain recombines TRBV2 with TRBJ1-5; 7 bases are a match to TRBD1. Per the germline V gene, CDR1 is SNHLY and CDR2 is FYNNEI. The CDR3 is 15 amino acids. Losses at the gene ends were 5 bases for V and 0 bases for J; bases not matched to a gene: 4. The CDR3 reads CASSLDRHSNQPQHF. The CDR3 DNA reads TGTGCCAGCAGTTTGGACAGGCATAGCAATCAGCCCCAGCATTTT.

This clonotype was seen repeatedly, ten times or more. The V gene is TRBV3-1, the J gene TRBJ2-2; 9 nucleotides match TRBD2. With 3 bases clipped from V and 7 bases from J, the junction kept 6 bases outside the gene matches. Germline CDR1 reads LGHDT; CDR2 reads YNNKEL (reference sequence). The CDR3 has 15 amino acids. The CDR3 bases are TGTGCCAGCAGCCAGACTAGCGGAGGGCACGGGGAGCTGTTTTTT. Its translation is CASSQTSGGHGELFF.

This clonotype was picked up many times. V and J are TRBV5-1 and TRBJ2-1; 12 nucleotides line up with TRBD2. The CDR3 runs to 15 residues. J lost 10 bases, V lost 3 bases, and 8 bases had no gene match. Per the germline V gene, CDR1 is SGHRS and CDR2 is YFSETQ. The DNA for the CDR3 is TGCGCCAGCAGCTCTCTAGCGGGAGGGACGGTCGAGCAGTTCTTC. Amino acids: CASSSLAGGTVEQFF.

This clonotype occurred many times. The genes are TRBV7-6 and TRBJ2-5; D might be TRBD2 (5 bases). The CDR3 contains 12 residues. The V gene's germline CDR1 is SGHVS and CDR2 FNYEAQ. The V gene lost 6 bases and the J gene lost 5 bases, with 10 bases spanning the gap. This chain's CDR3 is CASRAAGETQYF. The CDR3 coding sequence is TGTGCCAGCAGAGCGGCCGGCGAGACCCAGTACTTC. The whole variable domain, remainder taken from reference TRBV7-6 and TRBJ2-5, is GAGVSQSPRYKVTKRGQDVALRCDPISGHVSLYWYRQALGQGPEFLTYFNYEAQQDKSGLPNDRFSAERPEGSISTLTIQRTEQRDSAMYRCASRAAGETQYFGPGTRLLVL.

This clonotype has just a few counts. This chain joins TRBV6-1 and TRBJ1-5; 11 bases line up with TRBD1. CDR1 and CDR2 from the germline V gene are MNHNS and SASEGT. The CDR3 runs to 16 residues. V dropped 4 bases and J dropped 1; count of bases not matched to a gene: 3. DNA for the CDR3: TGTGCCAGCAGTGCCGGGGACAGGGGGAGCAATCAGCCCCAGCATTTT. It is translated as CASSAGDRGSNQPQHF.

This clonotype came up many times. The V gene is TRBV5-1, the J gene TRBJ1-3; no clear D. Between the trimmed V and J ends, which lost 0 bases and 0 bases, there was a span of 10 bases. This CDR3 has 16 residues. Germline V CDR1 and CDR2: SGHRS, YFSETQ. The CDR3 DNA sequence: TGCGCCAGCAGCTTGGAGGGAGGAAACTCTGGAAACACCATATATTTT. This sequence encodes CASSLEGGNSGNTIYF.

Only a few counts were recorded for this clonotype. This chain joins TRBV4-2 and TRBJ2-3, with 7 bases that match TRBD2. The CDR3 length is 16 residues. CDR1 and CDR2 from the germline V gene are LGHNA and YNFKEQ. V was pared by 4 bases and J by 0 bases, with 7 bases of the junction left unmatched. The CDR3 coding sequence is TGTGCCAGCAGCCTCGGGGATAGCGGGAGCACAGATACGCAGTATTTT. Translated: CASSLGDSGSTDTQYF.

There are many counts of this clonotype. The CDR3 sequence: CASSIDRGPGGANVLTF. In DNA, the CDR3 is TGTGCCAGCAGCATAGACAGGGGGCCAGGAGGGGCCAACGTCCTGACTTTC. The chain links TRBV21-1 to TRBJ2-6; the D call TRBD1 from the table was never checked on the DNA. TRBV21-1 is a pseudogene. This CDR3 is 17 amino acids long.